Below are 10 T cell receptor beta chains sequenced from a single sample in a study of T cell responses to AZD1222 COVID-19 vaccine (dated by TCRdb to 2020 to 2022). What the time point label conveys for this sample: baseline before first vaccination. The method was the immunoSEQ multiplex PCR assay. The immuneACCESS repertoire file appears here via TCRdb, limited to in-frame rearrangements. These files lack a portion of the clones; in checked studies, under half of the deficit traces to unresolved V genes, and the cause of the others is not known. This sample gives over 90,000 clones in total; roughly 91% of them show up just once. The top ten constitute around 4.8% of the sample. The starting material was peripheral blood, obtained on day 0 of AZD1222 vaccination. The source of these receptors is an adult in good health.

The rearrangement links TRBV18 to TRBJ1-6; possibly TRBD1 for D (5 bases). This CDR3 comprises 14 residues. The ends were cut back, 2 bases at V and 8 bases at J, with 10 bases in the middle. Germline lookup yields CDR1 KGHSH and CDR2 LQKENI. CDR3 in amino acids: CASSPGARDSPLHF. CDR3 nucleotide sequence: TGTGCCAGCTCACCAGGGGCCCGGGATTCACCCCTCCACTTT. Complete variable domain (other parts from reference TRBV18 and TRBJ1-6): NAGVMQNPRHLVRRRGQEARLRCSPMKGHSHVYWYRQLPEEGLKFMVYLQKENIIDESGMPKERFSAEFPKEGPSILRIQQVVRGDSAAYFCASSPGARDSPLHFGNGTRLTVT.

This chain connects TRBV5-6 to TRBJ1-3, with D hard to call. Germline V CDR1 and CDR2: SGHDT, YYEEEE. Trimming cost V 0 bases and J 4 bases, with 11 bases left between them. The CDR3 is made up of 15 amino acids. The CDR3 DNA sequence: TGTGCCAGCAGCTTGGAGCAGGCCGTGGGAAACACCATATATTTT. Translated, it gives CASSLEQAVGNTIYF.

This clone was observed a handful of times. The genes are TRBV5-1 and TRBJ2-2, with D unclear. V was cut by 0 bases and J by 6 bases, with 9 bases left in between. The CDR3 has 14 residues. Germline assignment: CDR1 SGHRS and CDR2 YFSETQ. The CDR3 loop is CASSLVRIPGELFF. The CDR3 coding sequence is TGCGCCAGCAGCTTGGTTAGAATCCCCGGGGAGCTGTTTTTT.

V gene TRBV2 combines with J gene TRBJ1-2; 8 bases align to TRBD1. The germline gives CDR1 SNHLY, CDR2 FYNNEI. V trimming: 6 bases; J trimming: 1 base; junction bases outside the gene matches: 4. This CDR3 contains 14 residues. The CDR3 here is CASRTGGGNYGYTF. The CDR3 DNA follows: TGTGCCAGCAGAACAGGGGGAGGTAACTATGGCTACACCTTC.

The gene calls are TRBV12-3 or TRBV12-4 and TRBJ1-5; no clear D gene. V was pared by 2 bases and J by 4 bases, with 3 bases between. This CDR3 has 12 amino acids. In DNA form, the CDR3 reads TGTGCCAGCAGTTTATGGAATCAGCCCCAGCATTTT. Protein product: CASSLWNQPQHF.

This chain joins TRBV3-1 (or the pseudogene TRBV3-2) and TRBJ1-3; D ambiguous. The CDR3 runs 13 residues. From germline, CDR1 is LGHDT and CDR2 YNNKEL (reference sequence). V was trimmed by 4 bases and J by 7 bases, leaving 11 bases between them. The CDR3 reads CASSPDDRNTIYF. CDR3 bases: TGTGCCAGCAGCCCCGATGATCGGAACACCATATATTTT.

The rearrangement uses TRBV24-1 and TRBJ2-3; D is uncertain. V dropped 6 bases and J dropped 2 bases, with 5 bases sitting between them. Germline loops: CDR1 KGHDR, CDR2 SFDVKD. The CDR3 runs to 12 residues. The CDR3 here is CATSRTTDTQYF. DNA of the CDR3: TGTGCCACCAGTAGGACCACAGATACGCAGTATTTT.

V usage is TRBV7-2 and J usage is TRBJ2-5; no clear D. The CDR3 consists of 13 residues. The germline V gene encodes CDR1 SGHTA and CDR2 FQGNSA. Deletions cut 5 bases from V and 1 base from J, with 8 bases between. The DNA of the CDR3 is TGTGCCAGCAGCACCAGGACCCAAGAGACCCAGTACTTC. It is translated as CASSTRTQETQYF. Based on the CDR3 plus reference TRBV7-2 and TRBJ2-5, the full variable domain is GAGVSQSPSNKVTEKGKDVELRCDPISGHTALYWYRQSLGQGLEFLIYFQGNSAPDKSGLPSDRFSAERTGGSVSTLTIQRTQQEDSAVYLCASSTRTQETQYFGPGTRLLVL.

This clone was counted only a few times. The genes are TRBV5-1 and TRBJ2-2; TRBD2 matches 14 bases. Unmatched junction bases numbered 6, after V lost 4 bases and J lost 4 bases. Per the germline V gene, CDR1 is SGHRS and CDR2 is YFSETQ. The CDR3 runs to 17 residues. CDR3 amino acids: CASSPLGLAGVTGELFF. CDR3 DNA sequence: TGCGCCAGCAGCCCCCTGGGACTAGCGGGGGTCACCGGGGAGCTGTTTTTT.

V is TRBV2 and J is TRBJ2-7; D gene unclear. CDR1 and CDR2 from the germline V gene are SNHLY and FYNNEI. Trimming shortened V by 4 bases and J by 6 bases, and 10 bases separated the two germline ends. The CDR3 length is 12 residues. In DNA form, the CDR3 reads TGTGCCAGCAGTGGGTTAGGTGGCGAGCAGTACTTC. Protein sequence: CASSGLGGEQYF.